The rows below give T cell receptor beta chains drawn from one sample of a study of blood T cells in healthy people across ages. TCRdb passed the 5' RACE reads through MiXCR, listing each CDR3 protein once. Of some 670,000 distinct CDR3 sequences in the sample, about 51% were seen once. The sample consisted of blood. These receptors came from a woman of 80 years or more in good health. The conserved cysteine and the conserved F or W are not part of the CDR3 here. Fields, in order: J gene, V gene, CDR3 protein.

>TRBJ1-1|TRBV3-1
ASSRKPNTEAF
>TRBJ2-1|TRBV14
ASSQVYLGRGQF
>TRBJ2-5|TRBV5-1
ASSQPTTGQETQY
>TRBJ2-7|TRBV6-6
ASTKLGGRVGDEQY
>TRBJ2-7|TRBV27
ASSLQGDSVYEQY
>TRBJ2-3|TRBV5-1
ASSSGGPGTDTQY
>TRBJ2-1|TRBV28
ASSFTSGRLGYNEQF
>TRBJ2-1|TRBV3-1
ASSQATSGGEQF
>TRBJ2-2|TRBV27
ASSFVAGNTGELF
>TRBJ2-1|TRBV20-1
SARFSLDEQF
>TRBJ1-1|TRBV12-3/TRBV12-4
ASTLNRAANTEAF
>TRBJ2-7|TRBV2
ASSEIPEQY
>TRBJ1-1|TRBV5-1
ASSKDRPSEAF
>TRBJ2-1|TRBV10-3
ATGGGGELIISYNEQF
>TRBJ2-1|TRBV5-1
ASSSRTDTLALYNEQF
>TRBJ2-5|TRBV10-3
AISELRQETQY
>TRBJ2-2|TRBV29-1
SAAHGELF
>TRBJ2-7|TRBV3-1
ASTPAGTYEQY
>TRBJ2-5|TRBV21-1
ASSKAWRRPQETQY
>TRBJ2-7|TRBV15
ATSRDSPGTLSEQY
>TRBJ1-6|TRBV12-3/TRBV12-4
ASSFKGQGNSPLH
>TRBJ1-1|TRBV7-9
ASSLYLPGENTEAF
>TRBJ1-6|TRBV7-3
ASSQGQLNSPLH
>TRBJ2-3|TRBV7-2
ASSLRETEQY
>TRBJ1-4|TRBV10-3
AIRGQGQEKLF
>TRBJ2-1|TRBV15
ATSRSLGGGNEQF
>TRBJ2-7|TRBV29-1
SVCDTYGQY
>TRBJ2-2|TRBV28
ASSFIGVWDTNTGELF
>TRBJ1-2|TRBV7-2
ASSLGHLYGYT
>TRBJ2-2|TRBV7-9
ASSLVSGVGTGELF
>TRBJ2-7|TRBV18
ASSPSGTGNEQY
>TRBJ2-1|TRBV6-6
ASSYSLAGVYSYNEQF
>TRBJ1-6|TRBV9
ASSVSSGNSPLH
>TRBJ2-3|TRBV29-1
SADRAGALSTDTQY
>TRBJ2-2|TRBV3-1
ASSQTTGGRVGELF
>.|TRBV6-2/TRBV6-3
ASAETGVIREQY
>TRBJ2-1|TRBV13
ASSPGLAGGPRRSNEQF
>TRBJ2-1|TRBV20-1
SALMDPSYNEQF
>TRBJ2-3|TRBV9
ASTAPRGASTDTQY
>TRBJ2-5|TRBV27
ASSESANAQETQY
>TRBJ2-2|TRBV11-1
ASSAITGGANTGELF
>TRBJ1-5|TRBV5-1
ASSWGTGGNQPQH
>TRBJ1-2|TRBV6-6
AGQPGQGRGYT
>TRBJ2-7|TRBV29-1
SVVDRSSYEQY
>TRBJ2-3|TRBV6-6
ASSYSKGEGKTDTQY
>TRBJ1-1|TRBV20-1
SATKTEAF
>TRBJ2-5|TRBV25-1
ASSVGGIQETQY
>TRBJ1-1|TRBV12-3/TRBV12-4
ASGVGRTGSEKAF
>TRBJ1-5|TRBV29-1
SVGAGRGNQPQH